The 7 T cell receptor beta chains in this list originate from one sample, sequenced in a study of molecular identifiers for immune sequencing clone quantification. Each CDR3 protein gets one entry after TCRdb re-called the PCR reads with MiXCR. Here the sample spans fewer than 350,000 distinct CDR3 sequences, about 22% being singletons. The material sequenced was naive CD8+ T cells from blood, with Jurkat cell RNA spiked in. Subset here: FACS-sorted CD8+CD4-CCR7+CD45RA+ naive T cells. Receptors were obtained from a human donor in good health. Some libraries in this study had Jurkat cell RNA spiked in.

This chain connects TRBV4-3 to TRBJ1-4; D uncertain. Germline V CDR1 and CDR2: LGHNA, YSLEER. This CDR3 has 15 residues. Trimming shortened V by 0 bases and J by 2 bases, and 7 bases separated the two germline ends. The CDR3 sequence: CASSQDGQTNEKLFF. The CDR3 bases are TGCGCCAGCAGCCAAGATGGGCAGACTAATGAAAAACTGTTTTTT.

This clonotype was seen many times. The rearrangement uses TRBV5-1 and TRBJ2-3; 7 bases line up with TRBD1. CDR3 size: 14 residues. Per germline, CDR1 SGHRS and CDR2 YFSETQ. Unmatched junction bases numbered 3, after V lost 4 bases and J lost 1 base. The CDR3 reads CASSTGQGTDTQYF. In DNA form, the CDR3 reads TGCGCCAGCAGCACCGGACAGGGCACAGATACGCAGTATTTT.

As concerns this clonotype: The junction shows a germline mismatch at one end, possibly a read error. This sequence joins TRBV7-8 and TRBJ2-7; D is perhaps TRBD1 or TRBD2 (5 bases each). The CDR3 covers 15 residues. Germline V CDR1 and CDR2: SGHVS, FQNEAQ. The CDR3 coding sequence is TGTGCCAGCAGCTTAAAGGCTGGGGCAGACTACGTGCAGTACTTC. This gives the protein CASSLKAGADYVQYF.

This clonotype came up once. A much larger clone differs by one base, so this may be a read error. The chain employs TRBV5-3 and TRBJ2-6, with 7 bases lining up with TRBD2. TRBV5-3 is designated an ORF whose function remains uncertain. Trimming took 8 bases from V and 1 from J; bases not matched to a gene: 9. CDR3 length equals 16 residues. The CDR3 reads CASLGGGGSGANVLTF. The CDR3 DNA reads as TGTGCCAGCTTAGGCGGGGGAGGATCTGGGGCCAACGTCCTGACTTTC.

With respect to this clonotype: A much larger clone differs by one base, so this may be a read error. The rearrangement joins TRBV10-3 to TRBJ2-3; 7 positions agree with TRBD1. Germline V gene lookup returns CDR1 ENHRY and CDR2 SYGVKD. The CDR3 loop spans 13 amino acids. The CDR3: CAIRDTGEDMQYF. CDR3 bases: TGTGCCATCAGGGATACAGGGGAAGATATGCAGTATTTT.

A few counts support this clonotype. The chain carries TRBV27 and TRBJ1-1, with D perhaps TRBD1 (5 bases). Germline V gene sequence: CDR1 MNHEY, CDR2 SMNVEV (reference sequence). Trimming removed 3 bases from V and 7 bases from J, with 24 bases in between. The CDR3 length is 17 residues. The CDR3 protein is CASSLVPGPGLFLEAFF. CDR3 nucleotide sequence: TGTGCCAGCAGTTTGGTCCCCGGGCCGGGGCTCTTCCTTGAAGCTTTCTTT.

This clonotype was observed many times. The CDR3 here is CASSQDRDSPDTQYF. Written as DNA, the CDR3 is TGTGCCAGCAGCCAAGATCGAGACTCCCCAGATACGCAGTATTTT. V gene TRBV14 combines with J gene TRBJ2-3, with D unresolved. This CDR3 region has 15 residues. Germline V gene lookup returns CDR1 SGHDN and CDR2 FVKESK. V was cut by 0 bases and J by 4 bases, with 11 bases left in between.